This T cell receptor (beta chain) was recorded in a study of cytomegalovirus exposure and HLA in healthy donors (dated by TCRdb to the late 2010s). Notes on the research overall: An earlier analysis of roughly 500 of the donors reported roughly 300 Gb of sequence data and 95 million to 120 million unique TCR beta sequences obtained from about 179 million T cells. In addition to the first cohort of around 670 subjects, a separate validation cohort of under 150 different subjects was used. Genome-wide SNP genotypes for about three fifths of the roughly 700 donors were used in a later genetic analysis, which treated that subset as a discovery cohort. Alongside the repertoire data, information on donor age, sex, ethnicity and CMV serostatus was compiled. Among about 390 genotyped donors of the cohort, an average of approximately 240,000 unique TCR beta nucleotide sequences were sequenced per donor, roughly a sixth of them non-productive. The study aimed to test whether cataloging public T cell receptors could reveal signatures of past pathogen exposure. Of the 398 genotyped donors, approximately 82% fell in the genetic ancestry cluster associated with self-reported Caucasian donors. Both class I and class II loci were covered by HLA typing, at four-digit resolution. To predict cytomegalovirus infection status, the study combined high-throughput TCR immunosequencing, statistical association of individual TCRs with disease status, and machine learning. To decide whether each TCR beta V gene segment behaved as functional or pseudogenic, an earlier analysis of approximately 620 of the donors relied on high-throughput TCR beta sequencing. Rather than drawing on any new phenotypic data, the later analysis identified candidate immune exposures from TCR beta sequences and the way those sequences occurred across donors. Four to six DR-DQ haplotypes were handled as single units for association and clustering because linkage in the cohort was strong. To study patterns of TCR occurrence, a later analysis re-analyzed previously published TCR beta repertoires from 600 to 750 donors and added high-resolution HLA genotyping. Using immunosequencing, the study profiled T cell repertoires from around 680 subjects and related those repertoires to cytomegalovirus serostatus. About 280 gigabases of sequencing data and roughly 80 million unique TCR sequences made up an early release that covered over 550 HLA-typed donors. Typing coverage differed by locus: A, B, C, DRB1 and DQB1 were typed in about 620-640 donors, DQA1 in roughly 500, DPA1 in 600 to 610, and DPB1 in around 490. Every repertoire in the discovery cohort had been generated on one and the same sequencing platform. The paper as a whole reports these results and caveats: Linkage disequilibrium might explain the correlated functional status among segregating V segments, but an unknown experimental factor could not be excluded. A later analysis associated about 17,000 TCR beta sequences with specific HLA alleles at a false discovery rate of 0.05. An earlier analysis of around 500 of the donors showed that most TCR beta V segments appeared in productive rearrangements either about 87% or about 30% of the time, which broadly matched IMGT annotations. Compared with equally common non-associated chains, HLA-associated TCR beta chains in a later analysis were more clonally expanded and had lower generation probabilities. The authors suggested that the approach could potentially be extended to other disease states and immunological phenotypes. A later genetic analysis reported fewer N-insertions in productive TCRs among donors in an Asian-associated ancestry cluster than the roughly 700-donor mean. Most CMV-associated TCR beta chains appeared to be HLA-restricted in a later analysis, and the HLA associations seemed to be driven largely by CMV exposure. Some IMGT-functional V segments, including TRBV6-2 and TRBV6-3, could not be told apart with the 87-base-pair reads, so those segments were excluded. Over 15 rarely observed V segments, including chromosome 9 orphons, were excluded from the earlier analysis of a few hundred of the donors because counts were too low. Cytomegalovirus status was reported to be diagnosed by the classifier with high specificity and sensitivity in both the original and validation cohorts. A group of highly shared sequence variants was considered likely to be a technical artifact of the sequencing pipeline. The presence/absence analyses assumed that sequencing depth was roughly uniform across donors, and that assumption may not be true. Across donors, most TCR sequences were observed very rarely, whereas some public TCRs were present in many individuals. A further reported finding was that TCR beta sequences accurately predicted the HLA-A and HLA-B alleles for most subjects in the first cohort. An association between a missense DCLRE1C variant and V-gene and J-gene trimming of TCR beta chains was found in a later genetic analysis and replicated in an independent cohort. Only TCR beta chains were sequenced in this cohort, and the absence of alpha or paired-chain data limited detectable features. A few of the identified cytomegalovirus-associated TCR beta chains were confirmed in vitro to be specific for cytomegalovirus antigens. When HLA alleles, especially DR and DQ, strongly co-occurred, attributing TCR associations to individual alleles was difficult. The study gave a list of 150 to 200 TCR beta chains associated with cytomegalovirus. Because HLA typing was unavailable for some donors at each locus, only the typed subset was used in association tests. The only immune exposure information available for the cohort was CMV serostatus. According to a later analysis, TCR association rates differed among HLA loci, with DRB1 alleles showing the most associated TCRs and HLA-C alleles showing the fewest. In a later analysis, several top co-occurrence clusters were reported to appear linked to parvovirus B19, influenza, CMV and Epstein-Barr virus.

Note on this clone: The target of this receptor is not known.

CDR1 and CDR2 (SGHDN, FVKESK) derive from the germline V gene. The CDR3 spans 14 residues, from the cysteine through the phenylalanine. The sequence is cut down to CDR3 DNA, 42 bases in frame from base 1. V is cut by 8 bases and J by 1 base, and the space between the germline ends is 14 bases. To prepare the library, the immunoSEQ multiplex PCR assay was applied. A mixture of 60 forward primers for TCR Vbeta segments and 13 reverse primers for TCR Jbeta segments was used in the multiplex PCR. A multiplex PCR assay on genomic DNA amplified the CDR3 region of rearranged TCR beta genes. Amplified TCR beta libraries were sequenced as 87-base-pair reads on the Illumina HiSeq System. The paper's processing steps were these. A later analysis tallied 75 million to 95 million unique TCR beta chains across the 610 or so repertoires, and about 12 million of those chains were shared by two or more donors. Raw reads were error-corrected and collapsed into unique sequences by a nearest-neighbor algorithm in which closely related sequences were merged to remove PCR and sequencing errors. CDR3 sequences were aligned to IMGT reference sequences to assign V, D and J gene segments. For a sequence to be retained, at least a six-nucleotide match to both a V gene segment and a J gene segment was required. Rearrangements were called productive when the CDR3 lacked stop codons and stayed in frame with V and J; all others were non-productive. Following IMGT convention, CDR3 was defined as the stretch from the second conserved V-encoded cysteine up to the conserved J-encoded phenylalanine. Sequences without an unambiguous match to a single V gene segment were excluded from the earlier analysis of a few hundred of the donors. An earlier analysis of under 750 of the donors called V segments functional above 56.7% productive rearrangements and segregating when the between-donor standard deviation exceeded 5%. A statistical classification framework was built to diagnose cytomegalovirus status from the catalog of TCR beta chain sequences. V and J gene assignment, in a later analysis, came from comparing TCR nucleotide sequences with IMGT/GENE-DB human TR gene sequences. In a later analysis, CDR3 sequences and most-parsimonious VDJ recombination scenarios were assigned using the TCRdist pipeline. A later analysis defined each TCR beta chain by its CDR3 amino acid sequence plus V-gene family, and excluded reads lacking a unique V-gene family. As a way to deal with suspected cross-contamination and a sequencing artifact, a later analysis dropped approximately 570 nucleotide sequences that were highly shared and had low generation probability. A later analysis calculated a clonal expansion index for each public chain from normalized within-repertoire ranks of inferred template counts. In a later analysis, generation probabilities were computed using a VDJ recombination model fitted to out-of-frame rearrangements, and the results were checked against IGoR. Hypergeometric tests were used in a later analysis to score TCR-TCR, TCR-HLA and TCR-CMV co-occurrence, with a repertoire-size bias correction applied to the TCR pairs. To estimate false discovery rates, a later analysis permuted the HLA or CMV assignments 20 times. In a later analysis, co-occurring TCRs were grouped using DBSCAN, with TCRdist sequence similarity added in when clustering inside HLA-allele-positive subsets. Co-occurrence clustering excluded repertoires with fewer than 30,000 or more than 120,000 public chains, plus five with anomalous nucleotide sharing. Here the immuneACCESS table is served through TCRdb, limited to in-frame sequences with V and J called. Missing clones are a known gap in these copies; in checked studies unresolved V genes cover under half, and the rest lacks a known reason. The DNA was the basis for D and trimming; V, J and clone size are from that table. This sample's table has entries for approximately 100,000 clones. The top ten clonotypes cover under 0.7% of the sample.

The cohort was made up of approximately 700 healthy bone marrow donors. All cohort members were sampled while nominally healthy, although unrecorded immune exposures were likely present. The donor was CMV seronegative and belonged to the group of over 350 seronegative cohort members. A peripheral blood sample was collected from each donor, and TCR beta sequencing was performed on peripheral blood mononuclear cells. Genomic DNA extraction from the blood cell samples was performed with the Qiagen DNeasy Blood Extraction Kit. Recombination linked TRBV14 to TRBJ1-1; the D gene identity is not certain. The sequence came from a man aged 50 to 60 in good health and CMV-seronegative. What was sequenced was PBMCs. CDR3 reads: CASSTYLSNTEAFF. The nucleotides are TGTGCCAGCTCTACCTACCTCTCGAACACTGAAGCTTTCTTT.